This passage covers 15 T cell receptor beta chains from one sample sequenced in a study of blood T cell repertoires in COVID-19. Using immunoSEQ multiplex PCR, the repertoire was profiled, and TCRdb retains in-frame clones only, with some absent. The table has 250,000 to 400,000 clones, around nine tenths seen once. The specimen was peripheral blood. Receptors were obtained from a man in his forties or fifties with active or convalescent COVID-19.

This rearrangement joins TRBV9 to TRBJ2-3, with 13 bases matching TRBD2. CDR1 and CDR2 (germline): SGDLS, YYNGEE. The CDR3 loop spans 16 amino acids. V was clipped by 0 bases and J by 4 bases; unmatched bases: 2. CDR3 coding DNA: TGTGCCAGCAGCGTAGGACTAGCGGGAGGTTCAGATACGCAGTATTTT. Translated, it gives CASSVGLAGGSDTQYF.

The chain joins TRBV27 to TRBJ2-3; TRBD2 matches at 7 bases. The CDR3 runs 16 residues. J gave up 3 bases and V 7 bases, and 13 bases lay outside the gene matches. The germline CDR1 and CDR2 sequences are MNHEY and SMNVEV (reference sequence). CDR3 in amino acids: CASKPLALAETDTQYF. The CDR3 nucleotides are TGTGCCAGCAAACCTCTGGCTCTAGCGGAGACAGATACGCAGTATTTT.

The V gene is TRBV9, the J gene TRBJ2-7; possibly TRBD1 for D (5 bases). The CDR3 covers 15 residues. Germline assignment: CDR1 SGDLS and CDR2 YYNGEE. V lost 4 bases and J lost 2, with 16 bases in between. In nucleotides, the CDR3 is TGTGCCAGCAGCACCACCCCTCAGGGTACCTACGAGCAGTACTTC. Its translation is CASSTTPQGTYEQYF.

As concerns this clone: The same CDR3 also results from other DNA sequences found in this sample. The J gene is TRBJ2-5, the V gene TRBV5-1, with a possible D match to TRBD1 (6 bases). V dropped 3 bases and J dropped 1 base, with 10 bases sitting between them. Germline values: CDR1 SGHRS, CDR2 YFSETQ. This CDR3 is 14 amino acids long. CDR3 in DNA: TGCGCCAGCAGCTCCTCGGACAGCCAAGAGACCCAGTACTTC. Translating it yields CASSSSDSQETQYF.

The chain recombines TRBV6-1 with TRBJ1-1; unclear D gene. The germline gives CDR1 MNHNS, CDR2 SASEGT. The V and J ends lost 3 bases and 0 bases respectively, with 11 bases between them. CDR3 length: 15 amino acids. CDR3 loop: CASSDRIHMNTEAFF. CDR3 in DNA: TGTGCCAGCAGTGACAGGATCCACATGAACACTGAAGCTTTCTTT.

The rearrangement uses TRBV5-8 and TRBJ1-4; D might be TRBD1 (6 bases). Germline loops: CDR1 SGHTS, CDR2 YDEGEE. The CDR3 is 16 amino acids. Trimming removed 4 bases at V and 0 bases at J, with 13 bases between. This CDR3 reads CASSLGTYATNEKLFF. CDR3 DNA sequence: TGTGCCAGCAGCCTGGGGACATATGCAACTAATGAAAAACTGTTTTTT.

The gene calls are TRBV7-2 and TRBJ1-6; 7 positions match TRBD1. Per germline, CDR1 SGHTA and CDR2 FQGNSA. The CDR3 loop spans 14 amino acids. Unmatched junction bases numbered 3, after V lost 2 bases and J lost 8 bases. In nucleotides, the CDR3 is TGTGCCAGCAGCTTATTCAGGGGGGATTCACCCCTCCACTTT. Residues: CASSLFRGDSPLHF.

The chain combines TRBV30 with TRBJ1-1; TRBD1 matches 8 bases. Germline trimming cut 2 bases from V and 1 base from J; bases unmatched to any gene: 3. The CDR3 is made up of 14 amino acids. The germline CDR1 and CDR2 sequences are GTSNPN and SVGIG (reference sequence). This CDR3 is CAWSRGTGNTEAFF. CDR3 sequence (DNA): TGTGCCTGGAGTAGAGGGACAGGGAACACTGAAGCTTTCTTT.

This clone was counted between two and nine times. The rearrangement uses TRBV7-3 and TRBJ2-7, with 12 bases that match TRBD2. The CDR3 totals 18 residues. CDR1 SGHTA and CDR2 FQGTGA come from the germline V gene. V shed 0 bases and J 0 bases; nucleotides not matched to a gene: 6. The CDR3 here is CASSLTGGLAGNSYEQYF. The CDR3, as DNA: TGTGCCAGCAGCTTAACTGGGGGACTAGCGGGCAACTCCTACGAGCAGTACTTC.

This clone was counted between two and nine times. The chain couples TRBV7-9 to TRBJ1-1; TRBD1 is a possible D gene (5 bases). Trimming removed 2 bases at V and 10 bases at J, with 8 bases between. CDR3 size: 11 residues. Germline lookup yields CDR1 SEHNR and CDR2 FQNEAQ (reference sequence). CDR3 amino acids: CASSLTGGAFF. CDR3 in DNA: TGTGCCAGCAGCTTAACCGGGGGAGCTTTCTTT.

J is TRBJ2-1 and V is TRBV2; 12 positions match TRBD2. There are 15 residues in the CDR3. CDR1 and CDR2 from the germline V gene are SNHLY and FYNNEI. The V segment lost 4 bases and the J segment 12 bases; nucleotides outside the gene matches: 10. The CDR3 loop is CASSASGRVVRGQFF. For the CDR3, the DNA is TGTGCCAGCAGTGCTAGCGGGAGGGTGGTCAGAGGGCAGTTCTTC.

This clone appeared once. The chain employs TRBV6-2 or TRBV6-3 and TRBJ1-6, with D perhaps matching TRBD1 (6 bases). Trimming shortened V by 2 bases and J by 6 bases, and 20 bases separated the two germline ends. The CDR3 runs to 18 residues. Per germline, CDR1 MNHEY and CDR2 SVGEGT. The CDR3 region is CASSYRHHRDKSNSPLHF. The CDR3 nucleotides read TGTGCCAGCAGTTACCGTCACCACCGGGACAAAAGTAATTCACCCCTCCACTTT.

J is TRBJ1-3 and V is TRBV6-5; 7 bases fit TRBD1. The germline CDR1 and CDR2 sequences are MNHEY and SVGAGI. V dropped 7 bases and J dropped 4; count of bases not matched to a gene: 4. The CDR3 extends over 13 amino acids. The CDR3 coding sequence is TGTGCCAGCATGGCGGGACAGGGAAACACCATATATTTT. Protein product: CASMAGQGNTIYF.

The rearrangement links TRBV15 to TRBJ2-1; TRBD2 matches 7 bases. The ends lost 2 bases at V and 0 bases at J; junction bases unmatched: 7. Germline lookup yields CDR1 LNHNV and CDR2 YYDKDF (reference sequence). The CDR3 sequence is 17 residues long. CDR3 residues: CATSRRSGTTSYNEQFF. In DNA, the CDR3 is TGTGCCACCAGCAGAAGGAGCGGGACCACCTCCTACAATGAGCAGTTCTTC.

J is TRBJ2-3 and V is TRBV6-5; D not resolved. CDR3 length: 14 amino acids. CDR1 is MNHEY and CDR2 is SVGAGI in the germline V gene. Trimming removed 4 bases at V and 1 base at J, with 9 bases between. The CDR3 DNA follows: TGTGCCAGCAGTTTTAATAGCCGCACAGATACGCAGTATTTT. This sequence encodes CASSFNSRTDTQYF.